What follows are 21 T cell receptor beta chains derived from one specimen sequenced in a study of blood T cell repertoires in COVID-19. The assay was immunoSEQ multiplex PCR, and TCRdb's table has in-frame clones only and misses some. The sample records over 150,000 clones, 81% being singletons. The sequenced sample consisted of peripheral blood. The receptors come from a woman aged 80 or over with COVID-19, enrolled during active disease.

In this sample, this clone is medium-sized. The chain joins TRBV7-9 to TRBJ1-1; TRBD1 aligns across 7 bases. J was trimmed by 10 bases and V by 6 bases; bases with no gene match: 8. Looked up from germline, CDR1 is SEHNR and CDR2 is FQNEAQ (reference sequence). CDR3 length equals 12 residues. The CDR3 DNA reads as TGTGCCAGCAGGGCAGGGGGTCAAGGAGCTTTCTTT. Amino acids: CASRAGGQGAFF.

V usage is TRBV29-1 and J usage is TRBJ1-3, with D unclear. The CDR3 consists of 13 residues. Germline CDR1 SQVTM, CDR2 ANQGSEA. Trimming pared 4 bases from V and 0 bases from J, leaving 7 bases between. The CDR3 coding sequence is TGCAGCGTTGTTGAGTCCTCTGGAAACACCATATATTTT. Its protein product is CSVVESSGNTIYF.

The chain recombines TRBV4-1 with TRBJ2-3; D is unclear. CDR1 MGHRA and CDR2 YSYEKL come from the germline V gene. Trimming removed 7 bases at V and 2 bases at J, with 7 bases between. The CDR3 extends over 12 amino acids. The CDR3 DNA follows: TGCGCCAGCACAGGAAACACAGATACGCAGTATTTT. Translating gives CASTGNTDTQYF.

V gene TRBV5-5 combines with J gene TRBJ2-2, with no clear D. There are 14 residues in the CDR3. V was clipped by 0 bases and J by 6 bases, with 9 bases between them. Looked up from germline, CDR1 is SGHKS and CDR2 is YYEKEE (reference sequence). DNA for the CDR3: TGTGCCAGCAGCTTGGTGAATTGGCCCGGGGAGCTGTTTTTT. This encodes CASSLVNWPGELFF.

The chain carries TRBV28 and TRBJ1-3, with a possible D match to TRBD1 (5 bases). Trimming removed 3 bases from V and 0 bases from J, with 12 bases in between. Germline lookup yields CDR1 MDHEN and CDR2 SYDVKM. The CDR3 runs 16 residues. The CDR3 protein is CASSLGGPISGNTIYF. The CDR3, as DNA: TGTGCCAGCAGTTTGGGGGGACCGATCTCTGGAAACACCATATATTTT.

Only a few counts were recorded for this clone. V usage is TRBV19 and J usage is TRBJ1-2; D might be TRBD1 (6 bases). With 3 bases removed from V and 9 bases from J, the gap between germline ends came to 11 bases. CDR3 length equals 12 residues. The germline gives CDR1 LNHDA, CDR2 SQIVND (reference sequence). CDR3 coding DNA: TGTGCCAGTAGTATCCGCCAGGGGAGCTACACCTTC. Protein sequence: CASSIRQGSYTF.

The rearrangement links TRBV5-1 to TRBJ2-3, with TRBD2 identical over 10 bases. J was trimmed by 5 bases and V by 0 bases; bases with no gene match: 6. The length of the CDR3 is 16 residues. Germline V lookup: CDR1 SGHRS, CDR2 YFSETQ. CDR3 coding DNA: TGCGCCAGCAGCTTGGGCTCTAGCGGGGGTCTAGATACGCAGTATTTT. Translating gives CASSLGSSGGLDTQYF.

The chain uses TRBV24-1 and TRBJ2-1; tentative D call: TRBD2 (6 bases). In germline, CDR1 is KGHDR, CDR2 SFDVKD. The CDR3 extends over 15 amino acids. V was cut by 2 bases and J by 4 bases, with 11 bases left in between. As DNA, the CDR3 is TGTGCCACCAGTGATTGGAGGGCCTCGTACAATGAGCAGTTCTTC. Its protein is CATSDWRASYNEQFF.

The genes are TRBV5-1 and TRBJ2-7; a possible D gene is TRBD2 (6 bases). The CDR3 is made up of 12 amino acids. V was shortened by 0 bases and J by 7 bases, with 8 bases between the two germline ends. Germline V gene sequence: CDR1 SGHRS, CDR2 YFSETQ. CDR3 sequence reads: CASSLAGGEQYF. DNA of the CDR3: TGCGCCAGCAGCTTGGCCGGGGGAGAGCAGTACTTC.

This chain links TRBV29-1 with TRBJ2-1; 10 bases are shared with TRBD1. Germline V gene data show CDR1 as SQVTM and CDR2 as ANQGSEA. This CDR3 spans 12 amino acids. The trim removed 7 bases at V and 5 bases at J, leaving 2 bases unmatched. Here the CDR3 DNA reads TGCAGCGCCGGGACAGGGGACAATGAGCAGTTCTTC. This codes for CSAGTGDNEQFF.

This chain joins TRBV15 and TRBJ1-4; D is possibly TRBD1 (6 bases). V was shortened by 1 base and J by 6 bases, with 18 bases between the two germline ends. Germline CDR1 reads LNHNV; CDR2 reads YYDKDF (reference sequence). This CDR3 comprises 17 residues. The DNA of the CDR3 is TGTGCCACCAGCAGAGTGGCTCTAGAAAGGGGGTATGAAAAACTGTTTTTT. It specifies CATSRVALERGYEKLFF.

The rearrangement links TRBV21-1 to TRBJ2-4; the D call TRBD2 from the table was never checked on the DNA. TRBV21-1 is a known pseudogene. The CDR3 contains 19 residues. CDR3 sequence reads: CASSLRTSGRALAKNIQYF. The CDR3 DNA sequence: TGTGCCAGCAGCCTTCGGACTAGCGGGAGGGCCCTAGCCAAAAACATTCAGTACTTC.

This rearrangement joins TRBV7-2 to TRBJ2-3; 9 nucleotides line up with TRBD2. Trimming took 4 bases from V and 3 from J; bases not matched to a gene: 8. CDR1 is SGHTA, CDR2 FQGNSA, per germline. This CDR3 is built from 16 residues. The CDR3 DNA follows: TGTGCCAGCAGCTATGTGGGCGGGGGGGCGACAGATACGCAGTATTTT. It is translated as CASSYVGGGATDTQYF.

This chain links TRBV29-1 with TRBJ2-7; possible D gene TRBD1, 6 bases. CDR3 length: 13 residues. CDR1 and CDR2 (germline): SQVTM, ANQGSEA. Trimming removed 3 bases from V and 4 bases from J, with 13 bases in between. CDR3 in amino acids: CSVDSGTKYEQYF. The CDR3 DNA sequence: TGCAGCGTTGATTCCGGGACAAAATACGAGCAGTACTTC.

The chain links TRBV7-2 to TRBJ2-3, with 7 bases that match TRBD2. Trimming took 1 base from V and 8 from J; bases not matched to a gene: 3. The length of the CDR3 is 13 residues. Germline CDR1 SGHTA, CDR2 FQGNSA. Written as DNA, the CDR3 is TGTGCCAGCAGCTTAGTGGCGGGAGCTACGCAGTATTTT. It translates to CASSLVAGATQYF. Complete variable domain (other parts from reference TRBV7-2 and TRBJ2-3): GAGVSQSPSNKVTEKGKDVELRCDPISGHTALYWYRQSLGQGLEFLIYFQGNSAPDKSGLPSDRFSAERTGGSVSTLTIQRTQQEDSAVYLCASSLVAGATQYFGPGTRLTVL.

The gene calls are TRBV6-2 or TRBV6-3 and TRBJ2-3; 13 bases are a match to TRBD2. This CDR3 comprises 17 residues. The germline V gene has CDR1 MNHEY and CDR2 SVGEGT. V was pared by 0 bases and J by 4 bases, with 4 bases of the junction left unmatched. The CDR3 reads CASSYSRLAGGADTQYF. The CDR3 nucleotides read TGTGCCAGCAGTTACTCCCGACTAGCGGGGGGAGCAGATACGCAGTATTTT.

This clone was counted only a few times. The chain has TRBV5-1 and TRBJ1-2, with D possibly TRBD1 on 5 matching bases. The CDR3 is 15 residues long. The V gene's germline CDR1 is SGHRS and CDR2 YFSETQ. V was shortened by 0 bases and J by 6 bases, with 15 bases between the two germline ends. Written as DNA, the CDR3 is TGCGCCAGCAGCTTGGTAAGCAGGGCCCGGAATGGCTACACCTTC. It codes for CASSLVSRARNGYTF.

The gene calls are TRBV18 and TRBJ1-5; unclear D gene. Trimming removed 4 bases from V and 7 bases from J, with 17 bases in between. The CDR3 has 15 residues. Germline V gene data show CDR1 as KGHSH and CDR2 as LQKENI. The DNA of the CDR3 is TGTGCCAGCTCACTGAAGAACCTTGCGGGCCAGCCCCAGCATTTT. This gives the protein CASSLKNLAGQPQHF. Using reference TRBV18 and TRBJ1-5 for the parts outside the CDR3, the full variable domain is NAGVMQNPRHLVRRRGQEARLRCSPMKGHSHVYWYRQLPEEGLKFMVYLQKENIIDESGMPKERFSAEFPKEGPSILRIQQVVRGDSAAYFCASSLKNLAGQPQHFGDGTRLSIL.

A few counts support this clone. This chain uses TRBV5-4 with TRBJ2-1; 7 bases line up with TRBD2. This CDR3 spans 14 amino acids. Germline CDR1 SGHNT, CDR2 YYREEE (reference sequence). Trimming cost V 5 bases and J 4 bases; bases outside gene matches: 6. The CDR3 loop is CASRGREPYNEQFF. CDR3 DNA: TGTGCCAGCAGAGGGCGGGAGCCTTACAATGAGCAGTTCTTC.

This rearrangement joins TRBV6-1 to TRBJ2-5, with D possibly matching TRBD1 (7 bases). V lost 2 bases, J lost 2 bases, and 18 bases lay in between. The CDR3 loop spans 17 amino acids. CDR1 is MNHNS, CDR2 SASEGT, per germline. The CDR3 reads CASSEFGGGFSQETQYF. The CDR3 DNA sequence: TGTGCCAGCAGTGAATTCGGAGGGGGCTTTTCTCAAGAGACCCAGTACTTC.

CDR3 nucleotide sequence: TGTGCCATCAGGGGGACAGGGGGCACTGAAGCTTTCTTT. Translating gives CAIRGTGGTEAFF. The gene calls are TRBV10-3 and TRBJ1-1, with TRBD1 matching 11 bases. Trimming cost V 6 bases and J 4 bases; bases outside gene matches: 1. This CDR3 has 13 residues. Per germline, CDR1 ENHRY and CDR2 SYGVKD.